This TCR beta chain was captured by sequencing in a study of blood T cells in healthy people across ages. This clonotype came up a few times. Its antigen is not known. The CDR3 length is 13 residues. V was clipped by 3 bases and J by 9 bases, with 12 bases between them. Russia was home to the donors, healthy Caucasian individuals aged about 6 to 90. Primed by a sample-barcoded 5' primer and a J-beta primer mix, a second PCR proceeded for 7 to 11 cycles. TCRdb itself ran the 5' RACE reads through MiXCR, one entry per CDR3 protein. The sample holds about 1.7 million distinct CDR3 sequences; about 30% are singletons and the top ten take 7.7%. Findings of the study overall: The long-lived group displayed more naive CD4+ cells, plus higher diversity, than the aged donors did.

The chain joins TRBV12-3 or TRBV12-4 to TRBJ2-1; a weak D match, TRBD2 (7 bases). This sequence was found in a woman under 40 in good health. The sequenced sample consisted of blood. CDR3 nucleotides: TGTGCCAGCAGTTTTAAGGGGGGGTGTGAGCAGTTCTTC. It is translated as CASSFKGGCEQFF.